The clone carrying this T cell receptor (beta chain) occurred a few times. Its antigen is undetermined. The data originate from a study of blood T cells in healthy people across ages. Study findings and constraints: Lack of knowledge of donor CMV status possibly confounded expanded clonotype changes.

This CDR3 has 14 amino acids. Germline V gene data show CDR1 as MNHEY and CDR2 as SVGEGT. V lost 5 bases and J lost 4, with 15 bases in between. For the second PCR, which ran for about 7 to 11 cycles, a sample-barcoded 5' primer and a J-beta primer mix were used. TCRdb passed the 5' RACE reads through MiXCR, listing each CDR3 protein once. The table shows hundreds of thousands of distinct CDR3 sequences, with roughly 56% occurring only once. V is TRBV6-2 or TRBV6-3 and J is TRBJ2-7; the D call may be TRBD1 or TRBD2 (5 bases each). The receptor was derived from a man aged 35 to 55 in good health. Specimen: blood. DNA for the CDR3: TGTGCCAGCAGTACCACCGGGACCCTATACGAGCAGTACTTC. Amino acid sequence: CASSTTGTLYEQYF.